Shown below are 28 T cell receptor beta chains from a single sample sequenced in a study of blood T cells in healthy people across ages. Through a sample-barcoded 5' primer and a J-beta primer mix, a second PCR was run for roughly 7 to 12 cycles. TCRdb analysed the 5' RACE reads with MiXCR anew, one entry per CDR3 protein. The table includes roughly 1,300,000 distinct CDR3 sequences, 59% detected once. Source material: blood. The receptors here all came from a man younger than 35 in good health.

This clonotype was detected only once. The genes are TRBV7-9 and TRBJ1-6; no clear D. This CDR3 region has 15 residues. V was clipped by 2 bases and J by 7 bases, with 12 bases between them. Germline V gives CDR1 SEHNR, CDR2 FQNEAQ (reference sequence). CDR3 coding DNA: TGTGCCAGCAGCTTAAATTCCCGACTAAATTCACCCCTCCACTTT. As protein: CASSLNSRLNSPLHF.

This chain connects TRBV9 to TRBJ2-2; D call uncertain. From germline, CDR1 is SGDLS and CDR2 YYNGEE. V lost 0 bases and J lost 1, with 10 bases in between. This CDR3 is 16 amino acids long. The DNA for the CDR3 is TGTGCCAGCAGCGTAGGGGGTATCCGGAACACCGGGGAGCTGTTTTTT. Amino acids: CASSVGGIRNTGELFF.

The chain combines TRBV25-1 with TRBJ1-1; 9 positions match TRBD1. CDR3 length: 15 residues. V lost 3 bases to trimming and J lost 6 bases; unmatched junction nucleotides: 8. Germline V gene data show CDR1 as MGHDK and CDR2 as SYGVNS. The CDR3 region has the DNA TGTGCCAGCAGTGATCCCGGGACAGGGATTCCTGAAGCTTTCTTT. Residues: CASSDPGTGIPEAFF. The full variable domain, completed using reference TRBV25-1 and TRBJ1-1, is EADIYQTPRYLVIGTGKKITLECSQTMGHDKMYWYQQDPGMELHLIHYSYGVNSTEKGDLSSESTVSRIRTEHFPLTLESARPSHTSQYLCASSDPGTGIPEAFFGQGTRLTVV.

V and J are TRBV15 and TRBJ2-6, with D unclear. Trimming took off 4 bases at V and 0 bases at J, with 1 base between the two ends. This CDR3 spans 13 amino acids. Looked up from germline, CDR1 is LNHNV and CDR2 is YYDKDF (reference sequence). The CDR3 sequence is CATSNSGANVLTF. The CDR3, as DNA: TGTGCCACCAGCAACTCTGGGGCCAACGTCCTGACTTTC. Full variable domain (remainder filled in from reference TRBV15 and TRBJ2-6): DAMVIQNPRYQVTQFGKPVTLSCSQTLNHNVMYWYQQKSSQAPKLLFHYYDKDFNNEADTPDNFQSRRPNTSFCFLDIRSPGLGDTAMYLCATSNSGANVLTFGAGSRLTVL.

This clonotype was observed a handful of times. The rearrangement joins TRBV5-5 to TRBJ2-3; maybe TRBD1 (6 bases). V shed 2 bases and J shed 4 bases, with 11 bases lying between them. Germline loops: CDR1 SGHKS, CDR2 YYEKEE (reference sequence). CDR3 length equals 14 residues. The CDR3 DNA follows: TGTGCCAGCAGCTTAACTACAGGGTCAGATACGCAGTATTTT. This translates into CASSLTTGSDTQYF.

This clonotype has only a few counts. J is TRBJ2-1 and V is TRBV10-3; D is possibly TRBD1 or TRBD2 (5 bases each). The germline V gene has CDR1 ENHRY and CDR2 SYGVKD. The CDR3 extends over 15 amino acids. Trimming took 0 bases from V and 5 from J, leaving 11 bases between them. Written as DNA, the CDR3 is TGTGCCATCAGTGAGTCGGGAGACAGTCACAATGAGCAGTTCTTC. This translates into CAISESGDSHNEQFF.

This clonotype was picked up a small number of times. This chain connects TRBV20-1 to TRBJ2-4; possibly TRBD1 for D (6 bases). The J call may be mistaken, given a closer DNA end match to TRBJ2-7. This CDR3 has 13 residues. CDR1 and CDR2 from the germline V gene are DFQATT and SNEGSKA (reference sequence). This CDR3 reads CSARQDRPYEQYF. CDR3 nucleotide sequence: TGCAGTGCTCGACAGGACAGACCCTACGAGCAGTACTTC.

V is TRBV12-5 and J is TRBJ2-2; TRBD2 matches 9 bases. Germline-derived CDR1 and CDR2 are LGHNT and FRNRAP. Trimming removed 0 bases from V and 3 bases from J; junction bases left unmatched: 5. This CDR3 comprises 17 residues. CDR3 in DNA: TGTGCTAGTGGTTTGGTATCCCTAGCGGGGCACACCGGGGAGCTGTTTTTT. It codes for CASGLVSLAGHTGELFF.

V gene TRBV29-1 combines with J gene TRBJ2-2; D may be TRBD1 (5 bases). V lost 6 bases, J lost 0 bases, and 14 bases lay in between. The germline CDR1 and CDR2 sequences are SQVTM and ANQGSEA. The CDR3 has 15 residues. CDR3 residues: CSVGGWTTNTGELFF. DNA for the CDR3: TGCAGCGTGGGTGGGTGGACAACGAACACCGGGGAGCTGTTTTTT.

The gene calls are TRBV13 and TRBJ1-6; possibly TRBD1 for D (5 bases). CDR1 is PRHDT, CDR2 FYEKMQ, per germline (reference sequence). Trimming took off 4 bases at V and 14 bases at J, with 24 bases between the two ends. This CDR3 comprises 16 residues. The CDR3 bases are TGTGCCAGCAGCTCTTTAGCGGGGACCGTAGAGAGAACCCTCCACTTT. It codes for CASSSLAGTVERTLHF.

The sample holds a few counts of this clonotype. Here the CDR3 reads CASSLRLAAETQYF. CDR3 nucleotides: TGTGCCAGCAGCCTACGACTAGCTGCAGAGACCCAGTACTTC. The chain carries TRBV3-1 and TRBJ2-5; 7 nucleotides line up with TRBD2. Germline CDR1 reads LGHDT; CDR2 reads YNNKEL (reference sequence). V was clipped by 4 bases and J by 4 bases; unmatched bases: 6. The CDR3 spans 14 residues.

The chain has TRBV7-9 and TRBJ2-7, with D perhaps matching TRBD1 (6 bases). Germline lookup yields CDR1 SEHNR and CDR2 FQNEAQ (reference sequence). The CDR3 is made up of 16 amino acids. Trimming pared 2 bases from V and 2 bases from J, leaving 16 bases between. The DNA of the CDR3 is TGTGCCAGCAGCTTACCCCGGGACACCCTCACCTACGAGCAGTACTTC. This codes for CASSLPRDTLTYEQYF. Using reference TRBV7-9 and TRBJ2-7 for the parts outside the CDR3, the full variable domain is DTGVSQNPRHKITKRGQNVTFRCDPISEHNRLYWYRQTLGQGPEFLTYFQNEAQLEKSRLLSDRFSAERPKGSFSTLEIQRTEQGDSAMYLCASSLPRDTLTYEQYFGPGTRLTVT.

This clonotype was found once. The rearrangement links TRBV20-1 to TRBJ2-1; no definite D call. Germline-derived CDR1 and CDR2 are DFQATT and SNEGSKA (reference sequence). Trimming left V 3 bases short and J 5 bases short, with 17 bases between. This CDR3 has 15 amino acids. This chain's CDR3 is CSASGSRYVDNEQFF. The CDR3 nucleotides read TGCAGTGCTAGTGGGTCCAGGTACGTCGACAATGAGCAGTTCTTC.

This clonotype has just a few counts. The CDR3 region is CASSPSLRATYEQYF. Written as DNA, the CDR3 is TGTGCCAGCAGCCCGAGCCTCAGGGCGACCTACGAGCAGTACTTC. This chain joins TRBV7-9 and TRBJ2-7, with D perhaps matching TRBD1 (5 bases). The CDR3 runs 15 residues. The V and J ends lost 5 bases and 2 bases respectively, with 16 bases between them. In germline, CDR1 is SEHNR, CDR2 FQNEAQ (reference sequence).

V usage is TRBV6-2 or TRBV6-3 and J usage is TRBJ1-2, with 7 nucleotides matching TRBD1. The germline gives CDR1 MNHEY, CDR2 SVGEGT. This CDR3 spans 15 amino acids. With 1 base clipped from V and 6 bases from J, the junction kept 8 bases outside the gene matches. The CDR3 region has the DNA TGTGCCAGCAGTTACTTCTGGAGGGGGCTGGATGGCTACACCTTC. This translates into CASSYFWRGLDGYTF.

This clonotype was counted ten times or more. The gene calls are TRBV25-1 and TRBJ2-3; D call uncertain. The CDR3 contains 11 residues. CDR1 and CDR2 from the germline V gene are MGHDK and SYGVNS. V was cut by 3 bases and J by 2 bases, with 0 bases left in between. CDR3 bases: TGTGCCAGCAGTGACACAGATACGCAGTATTTT. It specifies CASSDTDTQYF. Supplemented by reference TRBV25-1 and TRBJ2-3, the full variable domain reads EADIYQTPRYLVIGTGKKITLECSQTMGHDKMYWYQQDPGMELHLIHYSYGVNSTEKGDLSSESTVSRIRTEHFPLTLESARPSHTSQYLCASSDTDTQYFGPGTRLTVL.

The DNA for the CDR3 is TGTGCCAGCAGCTTCCATGACAGGGACATTCAGTACTTC. This translates into CASSFHDRDIQYF. This chain uses TRBV7-8 with TRBJ2-7; TRBD1 agrees at 7 bases. Judging by the DNA end, TRBJ2-4 fits better; the J call may be wrong. The CDR3 extends over 13 amino acids. Germline V gene sequence: CDR1 SGHVS, CDR2 FQNEAQ.

The J gene is TRBJ2-2, the V gene TRBV12-3 or TRBV12-4, with TRBD2 matching over 11 bases. J gave up 1 base and V 3 bases, and 7 bases lay outside the gene matches. CDR3 size: 18 residues. The CDR3 loop reads CASSFPRLAGMNTGELFF. The CDR3 DNA reads as TGTGCCAGCAGTTTTCCCAGACTAGCGGGGATGAACACCGGGGAGCTGTTTTTT.

The chain links TRBV20-1 to TRBJ1-2; D uncertain. From germline, CDR1 is DFQATT and CDR2 SNEGSKA (reference sequence). CDR3 length: 16 amino acids. The ends were cut back, 0 bases at V and 4 bases at J, with 18 bases in the middle. In DNA form, the CDR3 reads TGCAGTGCTAGAGATCCCCGGGATTCACCTTCCTATGGCTACACCTTC. Translated, it gives CSARDPRDSPSYGYTF.

The V and J genes are TRBV29-1 and TRBJ2-5, with a weak D call TRBD1 (5 bases). This CDR3 spans 17 amino acids. Germline CDR1 is SQVTM and CDR2 is ANQGSEA. V lost 0 bases to trimming and J lost 5 bases, with 22 bases between them. The CDR3 coding sequence is TGCAGCGTTGAAGAGATTGTGGGCACACTTTGGGGCGAGACCCAGTACTTC. Encoded protein: CSVEEIVGTLWGETQYF.

In its sample, this clonotype was seen once. The chain couples TRBV28 to TRBJ2-5, with D possibly called TRBD1 or TRBD2 (5 bases each). The end of the DNA is better explained by TRBJ2-7, so the J call may be wrong. Germline V gene lookup returns CDR1 MDHEN and CDR2 SYDVKM. The CDR3 is made up of 16 amino acids. Here the CDR3 DNA reads TGTGCCAGCAGTTTTCCGTGGGACGACGGTACCTACGAGCAGTACTTC. Residues: CASSFPWDDGTYEQYF.

The count of this clonotype is one. The chain couples TRBV7-9 to TRBJ2-1; 12 bases map to TRBD2. There are 20 residues in the CDR3. J was trimmed by 1 base and V by 5 bases; bases with no gene match: 15. Germline CDR1 and CDR2: SEHNR and FQNEAQ (reference sequence). The CDR3 loop is CASSPTPVTSGGGSYNEQFF. In nucleotides, the CDR3 is TGTGCCAGCAGCCCCACGCCGGTGACTAGCGGGGGCGGGTCCTACAATGAGCAGTTCTTC.

The chain carries TRBV27 and TRBJ2-2; possible D gene TRBD2, 6 bases. Trimming stripped 0 bases from V and 4 bases from J, with 9 bases between. This CDR3 has 15 residues. Germline CDR1 and CDR2: MNHEY and SMNVEV (reference sequence). CDR3 in amino acids: CASSLSLGGTGELFF. In DNA form, the CDR3 reads TGTGCCAGCAGTTTATCGTTGGGGGGCACCGGGGAGCTGTTTTTT.

The chain joins TRBV7-2 to TRBJ2-5, with TRBD1 identical over 9 bases. The DNA end lines up better with TRBJ2-7; the J call may be wrong. CDR1 and CDR2 from the germline V gene are SGHTA and FQGNSA. The CDR3 totals 13 residues. CDR3 DNA sequence: TGTGCCAGCTCTCGGACAGGGGCCTGCGAGCAGTACTTC. This sequence encodes CASSRTGACEQYF.

This clonotype is a singleton in its sample. This chain connects TRBV24-1 to TRBJ2-1; maybe TRBD2 (5 bases). This CDR3 contains 16 residues. V was pared by 3 bases and J by 1 base, with 12 bases between. Germline CDR1 reads KGHDR; CDR2 reads SFDVKD. Here the CDR3 DNA reads TGTGCCACCAGTGATGGAGAGGGTAGGTCCTACAATGAGCAGTTCTTC. This codes for CATSDGEGRSYNEQFF.

This clonotype came up a few times. The gene calls are TRBV29-1 and TRBJ2-1; 7 nucleotides line up with TRBD2. V trimming: 8 bases; J trimming: 3 bases; junction bases outside the gene matches: 7. The CDR3 runs to 13 residues. Germline CDR1 and CDR2: SQVTM and ANQGSEA. The CDR3 region has the DNA TGCAGCATTACTAGCGCACTCTACAATGAGCAGTTCTTC. It codes for CSITSALYNEQFF.

The rearrangement links TRBV29-1 to TRBJ2-2, with D perhaps TRBD1 (7 bases). The V and J ends lost 6 bases and 4 bases respectively, with 21 bases between them. Germline CDR1 is SQVTM and CDR2 is ANQGSEA. The CDR3 has 16 residues. CDR3 amino acids: CSVAEGGGSGTGELFF. CDR3 in DNA: TGCAGCGTCGCCGAAGGAGGGGGCAGCGGCACCGGGGAGCTGTTTTTT.

The rearrangement joins TRBV27 to TRBJ2-2; D is ambiguous. The germline CDR1 and CDR2 sequences are MNHEY and SMNVEV (reference sequence). The CDR3 length is 14 residues. V lost 3 bases and J 4 bases, leaving 9 bases between the germline ends. The CDR3: CASSFISSTGELFF. The CDR3 DNA sequence: TGTGCCAGCAGTTTTATCAGTTCCACCGGGGAGCTGTTTTTT.